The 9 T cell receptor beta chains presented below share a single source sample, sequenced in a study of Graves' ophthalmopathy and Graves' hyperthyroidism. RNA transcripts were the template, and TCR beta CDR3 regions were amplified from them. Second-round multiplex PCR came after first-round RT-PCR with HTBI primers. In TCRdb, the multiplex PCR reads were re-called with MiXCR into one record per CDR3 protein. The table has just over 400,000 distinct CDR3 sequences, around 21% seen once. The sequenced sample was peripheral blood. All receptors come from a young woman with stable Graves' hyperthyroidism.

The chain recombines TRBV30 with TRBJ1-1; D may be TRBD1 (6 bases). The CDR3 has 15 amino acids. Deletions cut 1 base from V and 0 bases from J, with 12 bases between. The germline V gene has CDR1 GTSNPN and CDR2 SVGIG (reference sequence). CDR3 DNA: TGTGCCTGGAGTGGCCCCGGGGGGCTGAACACTGAAGCTTTCTTT. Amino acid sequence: CAWSGPGGLNTEAFF.

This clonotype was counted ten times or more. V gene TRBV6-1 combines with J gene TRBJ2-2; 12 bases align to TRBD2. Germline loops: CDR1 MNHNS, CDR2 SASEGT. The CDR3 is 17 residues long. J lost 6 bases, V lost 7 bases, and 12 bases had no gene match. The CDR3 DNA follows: TGTGCCAGCATGGCCCAATCTAGCGGGAGGGCCCCCGGGGAGCTGTTTTTT. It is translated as CASMAQSSGRAPGELFF.

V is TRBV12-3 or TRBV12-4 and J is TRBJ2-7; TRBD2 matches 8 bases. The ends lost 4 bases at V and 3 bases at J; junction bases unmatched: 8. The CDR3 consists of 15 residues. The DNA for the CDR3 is TGTGCCAGCAGTTCCTTCTACGGGGGGGGCTACGAGCAGTACTTC. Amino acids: CASSSFYGGGYEQYF.

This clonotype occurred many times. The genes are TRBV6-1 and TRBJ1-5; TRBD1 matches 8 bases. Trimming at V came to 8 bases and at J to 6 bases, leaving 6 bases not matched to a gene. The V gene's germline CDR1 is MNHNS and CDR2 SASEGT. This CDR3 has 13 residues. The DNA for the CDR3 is TGTGCCAGCCAAGGACAGGGCGGTCAGCCCCAGCATTTT. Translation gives CASQGQGGQPQHF.

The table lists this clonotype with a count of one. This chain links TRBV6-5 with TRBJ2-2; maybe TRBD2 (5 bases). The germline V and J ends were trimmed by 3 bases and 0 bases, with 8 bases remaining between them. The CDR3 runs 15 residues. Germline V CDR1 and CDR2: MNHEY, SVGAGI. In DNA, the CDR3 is TGTGCCAGCAGTTATACGGGGACGAACACCGGGGAGCTGTTTTTT. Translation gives CASSYTGTNTGELFF.

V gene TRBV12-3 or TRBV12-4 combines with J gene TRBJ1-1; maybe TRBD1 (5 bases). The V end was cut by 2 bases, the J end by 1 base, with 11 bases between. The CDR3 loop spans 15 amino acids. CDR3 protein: CASSLMQGTNTEAFF. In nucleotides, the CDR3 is TGTGCCAGCAGTTTAATGCAGGGTACGAACACTGAAGCTTTCTTT.

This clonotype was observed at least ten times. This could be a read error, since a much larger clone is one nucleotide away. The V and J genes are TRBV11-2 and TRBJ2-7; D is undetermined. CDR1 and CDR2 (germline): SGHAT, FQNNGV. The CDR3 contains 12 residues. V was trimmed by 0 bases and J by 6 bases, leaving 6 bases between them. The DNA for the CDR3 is TGTGCCAGCAGCTTAGAGTCCGTCGAGCAGTACTTC. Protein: CASSLESVEQYF.

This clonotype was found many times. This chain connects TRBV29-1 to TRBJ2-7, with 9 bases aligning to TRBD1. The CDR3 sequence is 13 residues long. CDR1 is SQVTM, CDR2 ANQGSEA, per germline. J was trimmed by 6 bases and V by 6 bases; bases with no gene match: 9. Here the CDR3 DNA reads TGCAGCGTCCTAACCGGGACAGGGATCGAGCAGTACTTC. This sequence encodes CSVLTGTGIEQYF.

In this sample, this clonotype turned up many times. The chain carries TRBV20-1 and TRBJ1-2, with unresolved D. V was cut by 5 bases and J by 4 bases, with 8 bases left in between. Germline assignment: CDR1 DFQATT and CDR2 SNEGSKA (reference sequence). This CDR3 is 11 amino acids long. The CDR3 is CSARGGYGYTF. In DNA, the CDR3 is TGCAGTGCTCGCGGCGGCTATGGCTACACCTTC.